This T cell receptor (beta chain) originates from a study of cytomegalovirus exposure and HLA in healthy donors. The CDR3 is 14 residues long. Trimming stripped 3 bases from V and 5 bases from J, with 14 bases between. Germline V CDR1 and CDR2: KGHSH, LQKENI. The PCR contained 60 Vbeta and 13 Jbeta primers. Produced via immunoSEQ multiplex PCR; TCRdb's table is partial and in-frame only. This table holds 75,000 to 100,000 clones, 70% to 75% found once. The receptor was derived from a man aged 35-49 years in good health and CMV-seronegative. The material sequenced was PBMCs. This chain joins TRBV18 and TRBJ2-7, with D perhaps matching TRBD2 (6 bases). The CDR3 loop is CASSPLGGFNEQYF. The CDR3 DNA follows: TGTGCCAGCTCACCTCTGGGGGGATTCAACGAGCAGTACTTC.